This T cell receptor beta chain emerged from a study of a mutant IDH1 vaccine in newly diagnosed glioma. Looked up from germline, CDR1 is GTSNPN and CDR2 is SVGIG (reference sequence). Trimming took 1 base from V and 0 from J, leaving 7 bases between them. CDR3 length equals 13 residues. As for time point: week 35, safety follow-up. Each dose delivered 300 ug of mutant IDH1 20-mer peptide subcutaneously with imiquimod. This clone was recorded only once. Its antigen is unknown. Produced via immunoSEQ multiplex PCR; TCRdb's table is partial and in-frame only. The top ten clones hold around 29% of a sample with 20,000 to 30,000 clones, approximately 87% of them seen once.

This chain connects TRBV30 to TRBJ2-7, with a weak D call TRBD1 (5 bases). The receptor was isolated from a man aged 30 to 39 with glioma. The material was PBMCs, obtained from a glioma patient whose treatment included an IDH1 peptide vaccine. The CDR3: CAWSGQLSYEQYF. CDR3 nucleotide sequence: TGTGCCTGGAGTGGACAGCTCTCCTACGAGCAGTACTTC.